The 16 T cell receptor beta chains reported below all come from one sample, sequenced in a study of T cell repertoires in cytomegalovirus infection. TCRdb used MiXCR to reprocess the reads, holding one entry per CDR3 protein. The sample has 150,000 to 200,000 distinct CDR3 sequences, approximately 17% seen once. The sequencing input was CD8+ T cells from PBMCs. These receptor sequences come from a human donor in good health (CMV status not recorded). Some clones in this sample may be carry-over from other donors' samples.

At least ten counts were recorded for this clonotype. This chain joins TRBV7-8 and TRBJ2-5, with 7 bases lining up with TRBD1. Trimming took 0 bases from V and 5 from J; bases not matched to a gene: 12. The germline V gene has CDR1 SGHVS and CDR2 FQNEAQ. CDR3 length: 17 amino acids. The CDR3 loop reads CASSLARTGQLKETQYF. The CDR3 DNA reads TGTGCCAGCAGCTTAGCGAGGACAGGACAATTGAAGGAGACCCAGTACTTC.

The chain is built from TRBV15 and TRBJ2-1; 7 positions match TRBD1. Germline trimming cut 1 base from V and 10 bases from J; bases unmatched to any gene: 4. Germline CDR1 reads LNHNV; CDR2 reads YYDKDF (reference sequence). There are 13 residues in the CDR3. Here the CDR3 reads CATSRGDRHEQFF. CDR3 coding DNA: TGTGCCACCAGCAGAGGGGACAGACACGAGCAGTTCTTC.

In this sample, this clonotype turned up a few times. The chain is built from TRBV12-3 or TRBV12-4 and TRBJ2-7; maybe TRBD1 (6 bases). The CDR3 covers 14 residues. The V and J ends lost 7 bases and 1 base respectively, with 14 bases between them. The CDR3 DNA is TGTGCCAGCAAAAAACAGGGTAGGTCCTACGAGCAGTACTTC. Amino acid sequence: CASKKQGRSYEQYF.

V usage is TRBV4-1 and J usage is TRBJ1-2; no firm D call. Germline values: CDR1 MGHRA, CDR2 YSYEKL. Deletions cut 0 bases from V and 6 bases from J, with 14 bases between. This CDR3 is built from 15 residues. CDR3 protein: CASSQDLMGINGYTF. In DNA form, the CDR3 reads TGCGCCAGCAGCCAAGATCTCATGGGGATTAATGGCTACACCTTC.

This clonotype was detected ten times or more. This chain joins TRBV7-2 and TRBJ1-1; D call uncertain. Per germline, CDR1 SGHTA and CDR2 FQGNSA. This CDR3 contains 12 residues. With 5 bases removed from V and 5 bases from J, the gap between germline ends came to 9 bases. The CDR3 bases are TGTGCCAGCAGCCCGGGAGGTACTGAAGCTTTCTTT. Its translation is CASSPGGTEAFF.

This clonotype was observed at least ten times. This chain's CDR3 is CASSPNLGFEQYF. CDR3 DNA: TGTGCCAGCAGCCCAAACCTCGGCTTCGAGCAGTACTTC. The chain carries TRBV7-2 and TRBJ2-7, with unresolved D. The CDR3 spans 13 residues. Trimming shortened V by 5 bases and J by 6 bases, and 14 bases separated the two germline ends. Germline assignment: CDR1 SGHTA and CDR2 FQGNSA.

V and J are TRBV28 and TRBJ2-1, with D hard to call. Between the trimmed V and J ends, which lost 8 bases and 8 bases, there was a span of 13 bases. From germline, CDR1 is MDHEN and CDR2 SYDVKM. The CDR3 runs 12 residues. The CDR3 sequence: CASVNIRDEQFF. CDR3 coding DNA: TGTGCCAGCGTAAATATACGGGATGAGCAGTTCTTC.

The chain employs TRBV20-1 and TRBJ2-7; D possibly corresponds to TRBD1 (5 bases). Germline-derived CDR1 and CDR2 are DFQATT and SNEGSKA (reference sequence). V lost 5 bases and J 2 bases, leaving 10 bases between the germline ends. The CDR3 spans 12 residues. The chain's CDR3 is CSAETVPYEQYF. The CDR3 region has the DNA TGCAGTGCTGAGACAGTGCCCTACGAGCAGTACTTC.

The table lists this clonotype with a few counts. The genes are TRBV11-2 and TRBJ1-6; the D gene is possibly TRBD1 (5 bases). The CDR3 runs to 14 residues. Germline-derived CDR1 and CDR2 are SGHAT and FQNNGV. The V and J ends lost 4 bases and 4 bases respectively, with 8 bases between them. The CDR3 region has the DNA TGTGCCAGCAGCTACAGGCTTTATAATTCACCCCTCCACTTT. Encoded protein: CASSYRLYNSPLHF.

The CDR3 DNA reads TGCGCCAGCAGCTTGACTGGGACAGCCTACGAGCAGTACTTC. Translation: CASSLTGTAYEQYF. V and J are TRBV5-1 and TRBJ2-7, with 7 bases fitting TRBD1. Germline values: CDR1 SGHRS, CDR2 YFSETQ. The CDR3 extends over 14 amino acids. With V trimmed by 1 base and J by 2 bases, 3 bases remained unmatched.

This chain links TRBV6-6 with TRBJ1-1, with D uncertain. CDR3 length equals 13 residues. Trimming removed 0 bases from V and 3 bases from J, with 5 bases in between. The germline V gene has CDR1 MNHNY and CDR2 SVGAGI (reference sequence). The CDR3 protein is CASSYSRDTEAFF. The CDR3 DNA reads as TGTGCCAGCAGTTACTCTCGTGACACTGAAGCTTTCTTT.

The chain links TRBV9 to TRBJ2-2, with 10 bases that match TRBD1. Germline CDR1 SGDLS, CDR2 YYNGEE. The CDR3 has 19 residues. J gave up 1 base and V 1 base, and 10 bases lay outside the gene matches. The CDR3 protein is CASSVNTGTGALNTGELFF. The CDR3 nucleotides read TGTGCCAGCAGCGTAAACACCGGGACAGGGGCCCTGAACACCGGGGAGCTGTTTTTT.

This chain joins TRBV10-3 and TRBJ1-5; D is uncertain. CDR1 is ENHRY, CDR2 SYGVKD, per germline. Trimming pared 5 bases from V and 6 bases from J, leaving 17 bases between. CDR3 length equals 15 residues. CDR3 in DNA: TGTGCCATCAGTTACAACGGGGAAATCAGTCAGCCCCAGCATTTT. Translation: CAISYNGEISQPQHF.

This clonotype was recorded a few times. DNA for the CDR3: TGTGCCAGCACCATGGGACAGGGCCACAATGAGCAGTTCTTC. Amino acids: CASTMGQGHNEQFF. The chain uses TRBV6-5 and TRBJ2-1; 9 positions agree with TRBD1. Per the germline V gene, CDR1 is MNHEY and CDR2 is SVGAGI. V was clipped by 7 bases and J by 5 bases; unmatched bases: 6. There are 14 residues in the CDR3.

This chain uses TRBV29-1 with TRBJ2-7; D is uncertain. This CDR3 spans 13 amino acids. V lost 6 bases to trimming and J lost 4 bases, with 16 bases between them. The germline CDR1 and CDR2 sequences are SQVTM and ANQGSEA. The CDR3 protein is CSVADGVRYEQYF. The CDR3 DNA reads TGCAGCGTCGCGGATGGGGTGCGTTACGAGCAGTACTTC.

This clonotype was picked up many times. This chain uses TRBV7-2 with TRBJ2-3, with 13 bases identical to TRBD2. The CDR3 runs 16 residues. V was clipped by 5 bases and J by 2 bases; unmatched bases: 4. Germline-derived CDR1 and CDR2 are SGHTA and FQGNSA. CDR3 nucleotide sequence: TGTGCCAGCAGCACAGGGACTAGCGGGAACACAGATACGCAGTATTTT. Translation: CASSTGTSGNTDTQYF.